These 10 T cell receptor beta chains came from one sample sequenced in a study of OX40 agonist ivuxolimab in advanced cancers. Repertoires were generated with immunoSEQ multiplex PCR, while TCRdb's copy carries only in-frame clones and drops some. The sample has 9,500 to 13,000 clones, over 80% seen once. The sequences come from CD4+ or CD8+ T cells sorted from blood, collected in a trial of the OX40 agonist ivuxolimab. The source of these receptors is an adult with an advanced solid tumor such as melanoma, head and neck, liver or kidney cancer.

The gene calls are TRBV5-1 and TRBJ2-3; 13 bases agree with TRBD2. This CDR3 region has 15 residues. The trim removed 4 bases at V and 4 bases at J, leaving 3 bases unmatched. Germline V gene sequence: CDR1 SGHRS, CDR2 YFSETQ. The CDR3 nucleotides are TGCGCCAGCAGCGGACTAGCGGGAGTAGCAGATACGCAGTATTTT. Its translation is CASSGLAGVADTQYF.

This sequence joins TRBV9 and TRBJ2-2; 8 bases fit TRBD2. Trimming at V came to 2 bases and at J to 1 base, leaving 7 bases not matched to a gene. Germline V gene lookup returns CDR1 SGDLS and CDR2 YYNGEE. The CDR3 extends over 17 amino acids. CDR3 coding DNA: TGTGCCAGCAGCGTCCCCTCAAGCGGGAGGAACACCGGGGAGCTGTTTTTT. Its translation is CASSVPSSGRNTGELFF. Full variable domain (missing parts from reference TRBV9 and TRBJ2-2): DSGVTQTPKHLITATGQRVTLRCSPRSGDLSVYWYQQSLDQGLQFLIQYYNGEERAKGNILERFSAQQFPDLHSELNLSSLELGDSALYFCASSVPSSGRNTGELFFGEGSRLTVL.

V and J are TRBV6-5 and TRBJ2-7, with D possibly called TRBD1 or TRBD2 (5 bases each). With 4 bases removed from V and 6 bases from J, the gap between germline ends came to 10 bases. Per the germline V gene, CDR1 is MNHEY and CDR2 is SVGAGI. The CDR3 extends over 12 amino acids. The CDR3 DNA reads as TGTGCCAGCAGTTGGAGTGGGGGCGAGCAGTACTTC. Protein sequence: CASSWSGGEQYF.

The V gene is TRBV11-2, the J gene TRBJ2-7; 11 nucleotides agree with TRBD2. J was trimmed by 7 bases and V by 2 bases; bases with no gene match: 13. The CDR3 runs to 17 residues. Germline-derived CDR1 and CDR2 are SGHAT and FQNNGV. CDR3: CASSLTLAGGPSGEQYF. CDR3 coding DNA: TGTGCCAGCAGCTTAACCTTAGCGGGAGGGCCGTCCGGGGAGCAGTACTTC.

The chain is built from TRBV9 and TRBJ2-7; D gene unclear. This CDR3 region has 12 residues. Germline V lookup: CDR1 SGDLS, CDR2 YYNGEE. The ends were cut back, 5 bases at V and 0 bases at J, with 6 bases in the middle. For the CDR3, the DNA is TGTGCCAGCAGTTCCGACTCCTACGAGCAGTACTTC. Translating it yields CASSSDSYEQYF.

The chain recombines TRBV6-4 with TRBJ2-1, with 7 bases lining up with TRBD2. There are 15 residues in the CDR3. V trimming: 4 bases; J trimming: 5 bases; junction bases outside the gene matches: 8. Germline V gene lookup returns CDR1 MRHNA and CDR2 SNTAGT. The CDR3 reads CASSVSGTTNNEQFF. The CDR3 DNA sequence: TGTGCCAGCAGTGTTTCCGGGACTACCAACAATGAGCAGTTCTTC.

This chain connects TRBV9 to TRBJ2-5, with 7 positions matching TRBD1. This CDR3 spans 15 amino acids. With 4 bases clipped from V and 5 bases from J, the junction kept 11 bases outside the gene matches. Germline CDR1 is SGDLS and CDR2 is YYNGEE. DNA of the CDR3: TGTGCCAGCAGCCCTCGAGACAGGGTAGCGGAGACCCAGTACTTC. Translating gives CASSPRDRVAETQYF.

The J gene is TRBJ1-6, the V gene TRBV19; D unclear. Germline V gene sequence: CDR1 LNHDA, CDR2 SQIVND (reference sequence). The CDR3 is 14 amino acids. This CDR3 reads CAASGQGGNSPLHF. The CDR3 nucleotides read TGTGCAGCCAGTGGGCAAGGTGGTAATTCACCCCTCCACTTT.

This rearrangement joins TRBV7-2 to TRBJ2-7; perhaps TRBD2 as D (5 bases). V was trimmed by 0 bases and J by 5 bases, leaving 11 bases between them. The CDR3 has 14 amino acids. Germline assignment: CDR1 SGHTA and CDR2 FQGNSA. CDR3 nucleotide sequence: TGTGCCAGCAGCTTAGCCGGAGGTTTGAACGAGCAGTACTTC. This encodes CASSLAGGLNEQYF.

The V call is TRBV27, the J call TRBJ1-2; D perhaps matches TRBD1 (5 bases). Per the germline V gene, CDR1 is MNHEY and CDR2 is SMNVEV (reference sequence). The CDR3 covers 16 residues. V was cut by 4 bases and J by 3 bases, with 18 bases left in between. The CDR3 region has the DNA TGTGCCAGCAGTTATTCGGGCGGGGCCGACTACTATGGCTACACCTTC. Its protein is CASSYSGGADYYGYTF.